Listed here is a single T cell receptor (beta chain). This clonotype has a handful of counts. Its antigen is still unknown. No base quality values were provided; no much bigger clone lies one nucleotide off. The germline V gene supplies CDR1 LGHNA and CDR2 YNFKEQ. V loses 2 bases, J loses 0 bases, and the germline ends lie 7 bases apart. From the cysteine through the phenylalanine, the CDR3 covers 14 amino acids. Left in the record is the CDR3 DNA by itself, 42 bases read in frame from the first base. The data are from a study of T cell repertoires in breast cancer (dated by TCRdb to the mid-2010s). Study-wide context: The study profiled tumors, lymph nodes and peripheral blood lymphocytes from breast cancer patients, plus peripheral blood from healthy control donors. The controls were nine healthy donors whose age range was similar to that of the patients. Tumor-free lymph nodes were processed without enzymatic digestion, and blood samples were separated by Ficoll. Most of the approximately 19 patient tumors analyzed for shared TCRs were ER+/PR+. Given the low mutational burden of breast cancer and the rarity of common mutations in breast cancer, it was reasoned that TCRs shared between breast cancer patients would target shared antigens. After being minced and digested with Liberase and DNase, tumors and tumor-involved lymph nodes were passed through 70-um and 40-um filters. On average, around 500,000 sequences per sample and roughly 10 reads per input cell were obtained by sequencing.

Library method: emulsion pairing. Unpaired genes were suppressed by a second nested PCR with blocking oligos, after which a third nested PCR added Illumina adaptors and barcodes. Each emulsion RT-PCR master mix contained roughly 4,500-270,000 T cells, with C-region, Stepout and V-region primers. The Micellula Emulsion and Purification Kit was used to make the emulsions, and Qiagen OneStep RT-PCR reagents were used for RT-PCR. Pooled libraries were sequenced with paired-end 2 x 250 reads on an Illumina MiSeq. As for the original processing: Read pairs were joined in Galaxy and clipped at the engineered overlap into separate alpha and beta files; unclipped reads were discarded. To assign alpha-beta pairs, the researchers used CompleteTCR, a MiTCR-based pipeline that relies on an R script to link chains sharing read cluster identifiers. TCR sequences that were observed only once, representing about 1-3.2%, were removed as potential sequencing errors. TCRdb reanalyzed the raw reads on its own, using fastp at Q25 for trimming and MiXCR for clone calling, and kept in-frame beta chains. Identical CDR3 protein sequences are pooled into one entry, listed with their most common genes and DNA. For this entry, the V and J calls and clone size follow TCRdb and not the study's own pipeline. This sample comprises around 43,000 distinct CDR3 sequences, less than 55% of them detected only once. The ten top clones hold 55% to 75% of the sample.

Overall study results and their limits: Compared with tumor-free nodes, tumor-involved sentinel lymph nodes shared about fourfold more TCRs with matched tumor repertoires (about 8.1% versus 2.2%). Discarding singleton TCRs and sampling only part of each tumor may have missed genuine antitumor clones. Emulsion RT-PCR was considered qualitative rather than quantitative, since transcript abundance and primer differences skewed clone recovery. TRBV7 predominated among shared TCRs, which may reflect tumor recognition or a mispriming bias from eight TRBV7 primers. Shared TCRs were encoded by various nucleotide sequences, which suggests selection and expansion based on antigen. About 18 TCR pairs were shared across seven or more patient tumors and were rarely found in control blood, which suggests possible tumor specificity.

Paired alpha-beta TCRs of CD8+ T cells were analyzed using an expanded emulsion RT-PCR method with primers for all TCR V genes. Before emulsion RT-PCR, CD8+ T cells were isolated using a CD8 positive selection kit and then incubated overnight in 8.5 to 10 IU/mL IL-2. The sample consisted of CD8+ T cells. The source is a pool of human donors with breast cancer or a healthy control (not recorded which). The sequence links TRBV4-2 to TRBJ1-1; 5 matching bases give a weak D call of TRBD1. The DNA sequence is TGTGCCAGCAGCCAAACAGGCTTGAACACTGAAGCTTTCTTT. Translated, this gives CASSQTGLNTEAFF.